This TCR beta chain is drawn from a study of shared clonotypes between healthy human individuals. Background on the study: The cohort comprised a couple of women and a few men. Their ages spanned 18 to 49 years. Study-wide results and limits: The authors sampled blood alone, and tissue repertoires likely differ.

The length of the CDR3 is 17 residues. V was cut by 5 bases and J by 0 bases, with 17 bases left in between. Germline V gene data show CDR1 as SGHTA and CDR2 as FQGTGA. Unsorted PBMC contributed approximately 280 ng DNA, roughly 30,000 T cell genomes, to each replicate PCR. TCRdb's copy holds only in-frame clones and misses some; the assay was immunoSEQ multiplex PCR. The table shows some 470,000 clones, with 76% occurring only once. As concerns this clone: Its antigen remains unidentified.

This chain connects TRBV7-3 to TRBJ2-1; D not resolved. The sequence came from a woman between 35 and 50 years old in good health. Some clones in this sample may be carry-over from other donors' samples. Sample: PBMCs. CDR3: CASSLEASTSSYNEQFF. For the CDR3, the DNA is TGTGCCAGCAGCCTCGAGGCGTCTACGAGCTCCTACAATGAGCAGTTCTTC.